The 22 T cell receptor beta chains below all came from one sample that was sequenced in a study of blood T cell repertoires in COVID-19. Sequencing used immunoSEQ multiplex PCR; TCRdb keeps in-frame clones, though not all of them. The sample contains roughly 130,000 clones, roughly 83% of which appear only once. Specimen: peripheral blood. Source of these receptors: a woman aged 50 to 60 with acute or convalescent COVID-19.

V gene TRBV24-1 combines with J gene TRBJ1-1, with D tentatively TRBD1 (5 bases). Trimming took 7 bases from V and 2 from J, leaving 10 bases between them. Germline CDR1 and CDR2: KGHDR and SFDVKD. This CDR3 contains 13 residues. The CDR3 bases are TGTGCCACCAGGGGGCAGGGTAACACTGAAGCTTTCTTT. This gives the protein CATRGQGNTEAFF.

The J gene is TRBJ1-6, the V gene TRBV19, with a tentative D call TRBD1 (5 bases). The CDR3 contains 16 residues. Germline-derived CDR1 and CDR2 are LNHDA and SQIVND (reference sequence). V was trimmed by 4 bases and J by 6 bases, leaving 16 bases between them. The CDR3 protein is CASSTNGAGPNSPLHF. The CDR3 coding sequence is TGTGCCAGTAGTACGAATGGGGCAGGGCCTAATTCACCCCTCCACTTT.

The chain couples TRBV9 to TRBJ2-7; 8 positions match TRBD2. CDR1 is SGDLS and CDR2 is YYNGEE in the germline V gene. The CDR3 sequence is 16 residues long. With V trimmed by 0 bases and J by 3 bases, 8 bases remained unmatched. The CDR3 DNA is TGTGCCAGCAGCGTAGACGGGAGGGGAGACTACTACGAGCAGTACTTC. Amino acids: CASSVDGRGDYYEQYF.

The V and J genes are TRBV30 and TRBJ1-1, with 9 bases aligning to TRBD1. The CDR3 loop spans 13 amino acids. The ends lost 5 bases at V and 4 bases at J; junction bases unmatched: 5. The germline CDR1 and CDR2 sequences are GTSNPN and SVGIG (reference sequence). The CDR3 is CAWSDRGVTEAFF. CDR3 sequence (DNA): TGTGCCTGGTCGGACAGGGGAGTCACTGAAGCTTTCTTT.

This chain uses TRBV27 with TRBJ2-2, with D perhaps TRBD1 (5 bases). This CDR3 is built from 14 residues. V lost 7 bases and J 1 base, leaving 10 bases between the germline ends. Germline-derived CDR1 and CDR2 are MNHEY and SMNVEV (reference sequence). CDR3 amino acids: CASNVDRNTGELFF. In nucleotides, the CDR3 is TGTGCCAGCAACGTCGACAGGAACACCGGGGAGCTGTTTTTT.

J is TRBJ2-7 and V is TRBV5-1; TRBD2 agrees at 8 bases. Trimming removed 3 bases from V and 0 bases from J; junction bases left unmatched: 5. This CDR3 region has 15 residues. Germline V gives CDR1 SGHRS, CDR2 YFSETQ. The chain's CDR3 is CASSSVAGSSYEQYF. CDR3 bases: TGCGCCAGCAGCTCAGTAGCGGGGAGCTCCTACGAGCAGTACTTC.

The chain couples TRBV28 to TRBJ2-3; 13 nucleotides match TRBD2. With 1 base clipped from V and 1 base from J, the junction kept 5 bases outside the gene matches. The germline CDR1 and CDR2 sequences are MDHEN and SYDVKM. This CDR3 is 18 amino acids long. The CDR3: CASSLLLAGGLGTDTQYF. CDR3 sequence (DNA): TGTGCCAGCAGTTTATTACTAGCGGGGGGGCTCGGCACAGATACGCAGTATTTT.

This clone was recorded a few times. This chain uses TRBV4-1 with TRBJ1-4; D gene ambiguous. The CDR3 consists of 13 residues. Trimming stripped 3 bases from V and 7 bases from J, with 9 bases between. Germline V gene lookup returns CDR1 MGHRA and CDR2 YSYEKL. The CDR3 nucleotides read TGCGCCAGCAGCCACAATAACGGTGAAAAACTGTTTTTT. The encoded protein is CASSHNNGEKLFF.

This clone has only one observation. This chain links TRBV30 with TRBJ1-2, with 7 bases that match TRBD1. The CDR3 is 12 amino acids. The germline V gene encodes CDR1 GTSNPN and CDR2 SVGIG (reference sequence). V lost 5 bases and J lost 1; bases outside the gene matches: 1. The CDR3 sequence: CAWGTDNYGYTF. The CDR3 bases are TGTGCCTGGGGGACAGATAACTATGGCTACACCTTC.

The chain uses TRBV14 and TRBJ1-2; perhaps TRBD1 as D (6 bases). Germline V CDR1 and CDR2: SGHDN, FVKESK. Trimming took 3 bases from V and 4 from J, leaving 6 bases between them. The CDR3 has 12 amino acids. The CDR3 DNA reads as TGTGCCAGCAGCCAGGGGGCCTATGGCTACACCTTC. It codes for CASSQGAYGYTF.

In nucleotides, the CDR3 is TGTGCCAGCAGCGGAAAGACAGGGGTACGCACAGATACGCAGTATTTT. The encoded protein is CASSGKTGVRTDTQYF. V gene TRBV9 combines with J gene TRBJ2-3, with 8 bases identical to TRBD1. Trimming at V came to 3 bases and at J to 1 base, leaving 7 bases not matched to a gene. The CDR3 is 16 amino acids. CDR1 is SGDLS, CDR2 YYNGEE, per germline. The full variable domain, in which reference TRBV9 and TRBJ2-3 provide the parts outside the CDR3, is DSGVTQTPKHLITATGQRVTLRCSPRSGDLSVYWYQQSLDQGLQFLIQYYNGEERAKGNILERFSAQQFPDLHSELNLSSLELGDSALYFCASSGKTGVRTDTQYFGPGTRLTVL.

This chain joins TRBV27 and TRBJ1-4; possible D gene TRBD1, 6 bases. The V gene's germline CDR1 is MNHEY and CDR2 SMNVEV (reference sequence). The V end was cut by 6 bases, the J end by 8 bases, with 13 bases between. This CDR3 has 13 amino acids. CDR3 sequence: CASSPGTFEKLFF. The CDR3 DNA reads TGTGCCAGCAGCCCTGGGACATTCGAAAAACTGTTTTTT.

The rearrangement links TRBV5-5 to TRBJ1-6; perhaps TRBD1 as D (6 bases). The V and J ends lost 0 bases and 10 bases respectively, with 14 bases between them. Germline CDR1 is SGHKS and CDR2 is YYEKEE (reference sequence). This CDR3 region has 15 residues. The CDR3 reads CASSLGPGVGSPLHF. CDR3 in DNA: TGTGCCAGCAGCTTGGGTCCAGGGGTAGGGTCACCCCTCCACTTT.

CDR3 sequence reads: CASRTPPGEGEYNEQFF. DNA for the CDR3: TGTGCCAGTAGAACCCCTCCAGGGGAGGGGGAATACAATGAGCAGTTCTTC. The rearrangement links TRBV19 to TRBJ2-1, with TRBD2 as a possible D gene (7 bases). Looked up from germline, CDR1 is LNHDA and CDR2 is SQIVND (reference sequence). The CDR3 is 17 residues long. V was trimmed by 6 bases and J by 4 bases, leaving 22 bases between them.

V and J are TRBV7-2 and TRBJ2-7, with 8 bases identical to TRBD1. Looked up from germline, CDR1 is SGHTA and CDR2 is FQGNSA. V shed 7 bases and J 3 bases; nucleotides not matched to a gene: 8. The CDR3 is 14 amino acids. CDR3 coding DNA: TGTGCCAGCAACTACGACAGGGGCAGCTACGAGCAGTACTTC. Encoded protein: CASNYDRGSYEQYF.

The chain employs TRBV30 and TRBJ2-6; 7 nucleotides agree with TRBD1. CDR3 length equals 15 residues. CDR1 GTSNPN and CDR2 SVGIG come from the germline V gene (reference sequence). V lost 1 base and J lost 1; bases outside the gene matches: 1. The CDR3 region is CAWSEGASGANVLTF. CDR3 coding DNA: TGTGCCTGGAGTGAGGGGGCGTCTGGGGCCAACGTCCTGACTTTC.

This rearrangement joins TRBV7-8 to TRBJ2-7; D is ambiguous. Trimming stripped 3 bases from V and 9 bases from J, with 12 bases between. CDR1 and CDR2 (germline): SGHVS, FQNEAQ. The CDR3 length is 12 residues. As DNA, the CDR3 is TGTGCCAGCAGCTTCCAGACTGTTGGGCAGTACTTC. Translation: CASSFQTVGQYF.

This rearrangement joins TRBV29-1 to TRBJ2-3; the match to TRBD1 covers 8 bases. CDR3 size: 15 residues. J was trimmed by 1 base and V by 3 bases; bases with no gene match: 6. Per germline, CDR1 SQVTM and CDR2 ANQGSEA. The CDR3 loop reads CSVDRTGRGTDTQYF. The CDR3 DNA follows: TGCAGCGTTGATCGGACAGGGAGAGGCACAGATACGCAGTATTTT.

The V gene is TRBV9, the J gene TRBJ2-2, with TRBD1 as a possible D gene (6 bases). Germline lookup yields CDR1 SGDLS and CDR2 YYNGEE. The CDR3 is 14 amino acids. Trimming pared 2 bases from V and 4 bases from J, leaving 9 bases between. CDR3 DNA: TGTGCCAGCAGCGTCCTCAGGGGCACCGGGGAGCTGTTTTTT. It is translated as CASSVLRGTGELFF.

The chain joins TRBV30 to TRBJ1-3; 9 nucleotides align to TRBD1. The CDR3 sequence is 13 residues long. Trimming at V came to 1 base and at J to 6 bases, leaving 1 base not matched to a gene. Germline V gives CDR1 GTSNPN, CDR2 SVGIG (reference sequence). The CDR3 DNA is TGTGCCTGGAGTGGGACAGGGGTAAACACCATATATTTT. Its protein is CAWSGTGVNTIYF.

The CDR3 region is CASSYNLNTEAFF. CDR3 bases: TGTGCCAGCAGTTATAACTTGAACACTGAAGCTTTCTTT. The chain recombines TRBV6-5 with TRBJ1-1, with D hard to call. The CDR3 is 13 amino acids. CDR1 and CDR2 (germline): MNHEY, SVGAGI. V was pared by 3 bases and J by 0 bases, with 5 bases between.

The DNA for the CDR3 is TGTGCCAGCAGCTTTCTACAGGGGGCGCGGTACGAGCAGTACTTC. This translates into CASSFLQGARYEQYF. The chain uses TRBV5-6 and TRBJ2-7; 9 bases align to TRBD1. Germline assignment: CDR1 SGHDT and CDR2 YYEEEE. The J segment lost 4 bases and the V segment lost 2 bases, leaving 7 bases of the junction unmatched. The CDR3 is 15 residues long.